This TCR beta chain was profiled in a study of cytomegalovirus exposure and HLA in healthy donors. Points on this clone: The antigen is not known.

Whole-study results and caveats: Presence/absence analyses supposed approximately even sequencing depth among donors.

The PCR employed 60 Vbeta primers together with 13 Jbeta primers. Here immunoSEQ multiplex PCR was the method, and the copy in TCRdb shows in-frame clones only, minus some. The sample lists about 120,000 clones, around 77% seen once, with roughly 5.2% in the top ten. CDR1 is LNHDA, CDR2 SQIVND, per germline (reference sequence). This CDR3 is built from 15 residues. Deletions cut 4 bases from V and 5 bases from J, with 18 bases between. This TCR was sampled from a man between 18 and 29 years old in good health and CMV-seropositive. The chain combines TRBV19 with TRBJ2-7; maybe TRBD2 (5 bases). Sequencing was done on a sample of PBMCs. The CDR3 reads CASSSPGQTTHEQYF. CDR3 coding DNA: TGTGCCAGTAGTAGCCCCGGGCAGACTACGCACGAGCAGTACTTC.